The 20 T cell receptor beta chains presented below share a single source sample, sequenced in a study of regulatory T cells in long-lasting Graves disease. Relying on iRepertoire HTBI primers and Arm-PCR of CDR3 regions, the team built TCR beta libraries. Each CDR3 protein is one row after TCRdb ran MiXCR on the multiplex PCR reads. The data show about 350,000 distinct CDR3 sequences, with around 15% seen just once and 25% to 30% held by the top ten. Time point defined: newly diagnosed GD, antithyroid drugs for less than 3 months. The TCR library was made from RNA extracted from PBMCs. This same sample was also part of a study on T cells in Graves' hyperthyroidism and ophthalmopathy.

Sequenced material: peripheral blood mononuclear cells (PBMCs), taken at new diagnosis, from a patient treated with antithyroid drugs. These receptor sequences come from a man aged 35-49 years with Graves disease.

This clonotype has ten or more counts. CDR3 in DNA: TGTGCCAGCACGGGTAATAGTCAGAACACTGAAGCTTTCTTT. This gives the protein CASTGNSQNTEAFF. V is TRBV7-2 and J is TRBJ1-1; D unresolved. The CDR3 contains 14 residues. The germline V and J ends were trimmed by 7 bases and 1 base, with 13 bases remaining between them. Germline assignment: CDR1 SGHTA and CDR2 FQGNSA.

This clonotype was detected ten times or more. The chain recombines TRBV30 with TRBJ2-7; perhaps D is TRBD1 or TRBD2 (6 bases each). V was cut by 4 bases and J by 4 bases, with 14 bases left in between. This CDR3 comprises 13 residues. CDR1 GTSNPN and CDR2 SVGIG come from the germline V gene (reference sequence). The CDR3 reads CAWKQGLPYEQYF. In nucleotides, the CDR3 is TGTGCCTGGAAACAGGGACTTCCTTACGAGCAGTACTTC.

This clonotype was counted many times. The chain couples TRBV3-1 to TRBJ2-7; D is possibly TRBD2 (6 bases). V was pared by 4 bases and J by 4 bases, with 14 bases between. The CDR3 length is 14 residues. Germline V gene sequence: CDR1 LGHDT, CDR2 YNNKEL (reference sequence). The CDR3 DNA sequence: TGTGCCAGCAGCCCTAGCGAAATAGCATACGAGCAGTACTTC. Its translation: CASSPSEIAYEQYF.

This clonotype was observed a few times. The chain combines TRBV27 with TRBJ1-5; D is unresolved. Germline values: CDR1 MNHEY, CDR2 SMNVEV (reference sequence). Between the trimmed V and J ends, which lost 0 bases and 3 bases, there was a span of 12 bases. The CDR3 consists of 16 residues. The CDR3 reads CASSLSAGYDNQPQHF. The CDR3, as DNA: TGTGCCAGCAGTTTATCGGCAGGTTATGACAATCAGCCCCAGCATTTT.

Note on this clonotype: One base separates it from a far larger clone, so it is likely a read error. The rearrangement uses TRBV6-2 or TRBV6-3 and TRBJ2-7; D is unresolved. With 6 bases removed from V and 7 bases from J, the gap between germline ends came to 22 bases. Per germline, CDR1 MNHEY and CDR2 SVGEGT. The CDR3 contains 15 residues. The CDR3 sequence: CASSSSERAMHEQYF. The CDR3 DNA reads as TGTGCCAGCAGCTCCTCCGAAAGGGCAATGCATGAGCAGTACTTC.

This clonotype was counted only a few times. This chain links TRBV3-1 with TRBJ1-4; TRBD1 agrees at 11 bases. The CDR3 length is 15 residues. V trimming: 5 bases; J trimming: 7 bases; junction bases outside the gene matches: 6. Germline CDR1 is LGHDT and CDR2 is YNNKEL (reference sequence). CDR3 protein: CASSFRTGGSEKLFF. For the CDR3, the DNA is TGTGCCAGCAGCTTTCGGACAGGGGGCAGTGAAAAACTGTTTTTT.

This clonotype was counted ten times or more. One end of the junction does not line up with germline, which may come from a read error. This chain uses TRBV11-3 with TRBJ2-3; D ambiguous. CDR1 and CDR2 from the germline V gene are SGHNT and YENEEA. This CDR3 spans 14 amino acids. CDR3 sequence reads: CASSLGHSTDTQYF. CDR3 nucleotide sequence: TGCGCCAGCAGCTTGGGCCACAGCACAGATACGCAGTATTTT.

J is TRBJ2-4 and V is TRBV20-1; unclear D gene. The germline CDR1 and CDR2 sequences are DFQATT and SNEGSKA (reference sequence). CDR3 length: 13 amino acids. Deletions cut 0 bases from V and 8 bases from J, with 11 bases between. The CDR3 sequence is CSARDSRNYIQYF. The DNA of the CDR3 is TGCAGTGCTAGAGATTCGCGCAACTACATTCAGTACTTC.

In its sample, this clonotype was seen many times. The chain has TRBV28 and TRBJ2-7, with 9 bases matching TRBD1. The V and J ends lost 4 bases and 6 bases, in that order; junction bases with no gene match: 7. The CDR3 runs to 14 residues. Per the germline V gene, CDR1 is MDHEN and CDR2 is SYDVKM. CDR3 sequence reads: CASSSPGQGVEQYF. The CDR3 DNA follows: TGTGCCAGCAGTTCCCCGGGACAGGGCGTCGAGCAGTACTTC.

The sample holds a few counts of this clonotype. The genes are TRBV4-2 and TRBJ1-3, with unresolved D. Germline-derived CDR1 and CDR2 are LGHNA and YNFKEQ. This CDR3 contains 15 residues. V dropped 0 bases and J dropped 0 bases, with 6 bases sitting between them. The CDR3 nucleotides read TGTGCCAGCAGCCAAGATTACATCTCTGGAAACACCATATATTTT. Translating gives CASSQDYISGNTIYF.

This rearrangement joins TRBV20-1 to TRBJ2-5, with unresolved D. The CDR3 is made up of 14 amino acids. V was clipped by 2 bases and J by 1 base, with 11 bases between them. In germline, CDR1 is DFQATT, CDR2 SNEGSKA (reference sequence). CDR3 nucleotides: TGCAGTGCTAGATTCCCGCGACTCCAAGAGACCCAGTACTTC. As protein: CSARFPRLQETQYF.

This clonotype was recorded at least ten times. This chain joins TRBV20-1 and TRBJ2-1; D perhaps matches TRBD1 (8 bases). The CDR3 is 15 amino acids. In germline, CDR1 is DFQATT, CDR2 SNEGSKA (reference sequence). The V end lost 3 bases, the J end lost 7 bases, and 19 bases lay between the germline ends. In nucleotides, the CDR3 is TGCAGTGCTAGCTACAGGGGGGGCCGGAGGAATGAGCAGTTCTTC. Translation: CSASYRGGRRNEQFF.

The sample holds many counts of this clonotype. J is TRBJ2-5 and V is TRBV9; a weak D match, TRBD2 (6 bases). There are 14 residues in the CDR3. Germline loops: CDR1 SGDLS, CDR2 YYNGEE. V lost 0 bases and J lost 4, with 10 bases in between. The CDR3 protein is CASSVDSGRETQYF. The CDR3 region has the DNA TGTGCCAGCAGCGTAGATTCCGGGAGAGAGACCCAGTACTTC.

This clonotype came up many times. V gene TRBV20-1 combines with J gene TRBJ2-7, with D possibly being TRBD2 (5 bases). V shed 3 bases and J shed 0 bases, with 15 bases lying between them. Germline CDR1 and CDR2: DFQATT and SNEGSKA (reference sequence). This CDR3 comprises 15 residues. For the CDR3, the DNA is TGCAGTGCTAGGGATCTAGCTGAGAGCTCCTACGAGCAGTACTTC. Translating it yields CSARDLAESSYEQYF.

This clonotype was found many times. The V and J genes are TRBV30 and TRBJ2-7; 7 bases line up with TRBD1. The V gene's germline CDR1 is GTSNPN and CDR2 SVGIG (reference sequence). The CDR3 extends over 15 amino acids. The J segment lost 2 bases and the V segment lost 3 bases, leaving 10 bases of the junction unmatched. CDR3 sequence reads: CAWRETGTAPYEQYF. The CDR3 DNA reads as TGTGCCTGGAGGGAGACAGGGACGGCCCCCTACGAGCAGTACTTC.

This clonotype was detected ten times or more. This chain uses TRBV4-2 with TRBJ2-7; a weak D match, TRBD2 (5 bases). Germline V gene sequence: CDR1 LGHNA, CDR2 YNFKEQ. V lost 0 bases and J 5 bases, leaving 14 bases between the germline ends. The length of the CDR3 is 15 residues. In DNA form, the CDR3 reads TGTGCCAGCAGCCAAGACGAGGGAAGAGCAAACGAGCAGTACTTC. Translated, it gives CASSQDEGRANEQYF.

This clonotype was counted at least ten times. CDR3 region: CASSQDLRTGFQPQHF. The DNA for the CDR3 is TGTGCCAGCAGCCAAGATCTTAGAACAGGGTTCCAGCCCCAGCATTTT. The chain carries TRBV3-1 and TRBJ1-5; maybe TRBD1 (6 bases). V lost 0 bases and J lost 7, with 16 bases in between. Germline assignment: CDR1 LGHDT and CDR2 YNNKEL (reference sequence). This CDR3 is built from 16 residues.

This clonotype was counted between two and nine times. The V and J genes are TRBV4-3 and TRBJ1-5, with D unclear. Germline CDR1 and CDR2: LGHNA and YSLEER. CDR3 length equals 13 residues. The V end was cut by 1 base, the J end by 8 bases, with 9 bases between. The CDR3 region is CASSQGPGKPQHF. In nucleotides, the CDR3 is TGCGCCAGCAGCCAAGGGCCTGGGAAGCCCCAGCATTTT.

The chain couples TRBV4-3 to TRBJ2-3; tentatively, D is TRBD2 (6 bases). The CDR3 is 16 residues long. Deletions cut 0 bases from V and 2 bases from J, with 12 bases between. CDR1 and CDR2 from the germline V gene are LGHNA and YSLEER. The CDR3 region is CASSQDYGRTTDTQYF. DNA of the CDR3: TGCGCCAGCAGCCAAGATTACGGGAGAACCACAGATACGCAGTATTTT.

There are a few counts of this clonotype. The genes are TRBV10-3 and TRBJ1-1, with D maybe TRBD1 (5 bases). V lost 6 bases and J 6 bases, leaving 23 bases between the germline ends. The CDR3 runs to 16 residues. Germline lookup yields CDR1 ENHRY and CDR2 SYGVKD. As DNA, the CDR3 is TGTGCCATCAGCCCCGGGGGAGGGACCCGGCCGGCTGAAGCTTTCTTT. Translation gives CAISPGGGTRPAEAFF.